These T cell receptor beta chains were read from a single sample in a study of blood T cell repertoires in COVID-19. Assay: immunoSEQ multiplex PCR; the TCRdb copy retains only in-frame clones and omits some. The table includes 85,000 to 95,000 clones, approximately 76% detected once. The specimen was peripheral blood. The origin of the receptors is a man between 65 and 80 years old with acute or convalescent COVID-19. CDR3s include the opening cysteine and the closing phenylalanine or tryptophan. A D gene is named only where the DNA matches it firmly. Clone size appears in some rows only: once, few, many, or a class for an expanded clone.

V: TRBV14
J: TRBJ1-6
size: NA
D: NA
DNA: TGTGCCAGCAGCCAAGAAGCTCAGGGAGGTCATTCACCCCTCCACTTT
CDR3: CASSQEAQGGHSPLHF

V: TRBV18
J: TRBJ2-3
size: NA
D: NA
DNA: TGTGCCAGCTCCGGTAACCGCGCAGATACGCAGTATTTT
CDR3: CASSGNRADTQYF

V: TRBV4-2
J: TRBJ1-3
size: few
D: TRBD1
DNA: TGTGCCAGCAGCCAAGATATCGGGACAGTCGTCGGAAACACCATATATTTT
CDR3: CASSQDIGTVVGNTIYF

V: TRBV7-2
J: TRBJ2-1
size: NA
D: TRBD2
DNA: TGTGCCAGCAGCTTCCAACTAGCGGGTGGCGAGCAGTTCTTC
CDR3: CASSFQLAGGEQFF

V: TRBV5-1
J: TRBJ1-5
size: few
D: NA
DNA: TGCGCCAGCAGCTTGGAGGAGGCGAGCTATCAGCCCCAGCATTTT
CDR3: CASSLEEASYQPQHF

V: TRBV7-6
J: TRBJ2-1
size: NA
D: TRBD2
DNA: TGTGCCAGCAGCTTAGAAATCCCGGGACTAGCGGGAGGGCCAAGGGTTAATGAGCAGTTCTTC
CDR3: CASSLEIPGLAGGPRVNEQFF

V: TRBV7-6
J: TRBJ1-6
size: few
D: NA
DNA: TGTGCCAGCGGGGGGGAGGCCGGTACTTCACCCCTCCACTTT
CDR3: CASGGEAGTSPLHF

V: TRBV19
J: TRBJ1-1
size: few
D: TRBD1
DNA: TGTGCCAGTAGTATCAGTCCCCGGCCCGGGGGACAGGGAACGGGGCTCGACACTGAAGCTTTCTTT
CDR3: CASSISPRPGGQGTGLDTEAFF

V: TRBV5-4
J: TRBJ1-2
size: NA
D: NA
DNA: TGTGCCAGCAGCTTGGAATCGCCTAGCTATGGCTACACCTTC
CDR3: CASSLESPSYGYTF

V: TRBV7-9
J: TRBJ1-4
size: NA
D: TRBD1
DNA: TGTGCCAGCAGCTTAGACAGGGGGGAGAAAACTAATGAAAAACTGTTTTTT
CDR3: CASSLDRGEKTNEKLFF

V: TRBV18
J: TRBJ2-1
size: few
D: NA
DNA: TGTGCCAGCTCGCCCGACAGGTCCTCCTACAATGAGCAGTTCTTC
CDR3: CASSPDRSSYNEQFF

V: TRBV15
J: TRBJ1-4
size: NA
D: NA
DNA: TGTGCCACCAGCAGAGATCGGAGCGGAAAACTGTTTTTT
CDR3: CATSRDRSGKLFF

V: TRBV28
J: TRBJ1-2
size: NA
D: TRBD1
DNA: TGTGCCAGCAGGGGACAGGGGTCCTATGGCTACACCTTC
CDR3: CASRGQGSYGYTF

V: TRBV7-2
J: TRBJ2-5
size: NA
D: TRBD2
DNA: TGTGCCAGCAGCCCTACCGGGGTGGGGGGGGAGACCCAGTACTTC
CDR3: CASSPTGVGGETQYF

V: TRBV15
J: TRBJ2-7
size: NA
D: NA
DNA: TGTGCCACCAGCCGGGAAAGAAACGAGCAGTACTTC
CDR3: CATSRERNEQYF

V: TRBV14
J: TRBJ1-2
size: NA
D: NA
DNA: TGTGCCAGCAGCCAAGAAAGGGGTGGCGTTGGTGGCTACACCTTC
CDR3: CASSQERGGVGGYTF

V: TRBV5-4
J: TRBJ2-5
size: NA
D: TRBD1
DNA: TGTGCCAGCAGCCTATGGACAGGGGGCGCCTTGTCGGAGACCCAGTACTTC
CDR3: CASSLWTGGALSETQYF

V: TRBV3-1/TRBV3-2
J: TRBJ1-2
size: NA
D: NA
DNA: TGTGCCAGCAGCCAAGGCACGACAGAAAACTATGGCTACACCTTC
CDR3: CASSQGTTENYGYTF

V: TRBV13
J: TRBJ2-3
size: NA
D: TRBD2
DNA: TGTGCCAGCAGCAAGACGGGACTAGCCGCAGATACGCAGTATTTT
CDR3: CASSKTGLAADTQYF

V: TRBV11-2
J: TRBJ2-7
size: NA
D: NA
DNA: TGTGCCAGCAGCTTTGGCTCGGGAGAGCAGTACTTC
CDR3: CASSFGSGEQYF

V: TRBV7-8
J: TRBJ1-4
size: few
D: NA
DNA: TGTGCCAGCCAGAGACTTAATGAAAAACTGTTTTTT
CDR3: CASQRLNEKLFF

V: TRBV6-6
J: TRBJ1-1
size: NA
D: TRBD1
DNA: TGTGCCAGCAGTTACTCTCGGACAGGGGGCACTGAAGCTTTCTTT
CDR3: CASSYSRTGGTEAFF

V: TRBV28
J: TRBJ1-5
size: NA
D: NA
DNA: TGTGCCAGCAGTTTATCGCTCGGTTCTACTAGCAATCAGCCCCAGCATTTT
CDR3: CASSLSLGSTSNQPQHF

V: TRBV29-1
J: TRBJ2-1
size: NA
D: TRBD1
DNA: TGCAGCGTTGACGACAGGGATTCCTACAATGAGCAGTTCTTC
CDR3: CSVDDRDSYNEQFF

V: TRBV5-1
J: TRBJ1-4
size: few
D: TRBD1
DNA: TGCGCCAGCAGCTTGGGACAGGGGGCTGGAACTAATGAAAAACTGTTTTTT
CDR3: CASSLGQGAGTNEKLFF

V: TRBV6-6
J: TRBJ1-1
size: NA
D: NA
DNA: TGTGCCAGCAGAGGAGGCTTGGAGGAAGCTTTCTTT
CDR3: CASRGGLEEAFF

V: TRBV5-1
J: TRBJ2-1
size: NA
D: TRBD1
DNA: TGCGCCAGCAGCGCCGCACAGGGGGCTAAGCAGTTCTTC
CDR3: CASSAAQGAKQFF

V: TRBV28
J: TRBJ1-2
size: NA
D: TRBD1
DNA: TGTGCCAGCGGACAACAGGGGTTCACCTATGGCTACACCTTC
CDR3: CASGQQGFTYGYTF

V: TRBV5-4
J: TRBJ1-6
size: NA
D: NA
DNA: TGTGCCAGCAGCTTGGCGTTCTCCTATAATTCACCCCTCCACTTT
CDR3: CASSLAFSYNSPLHF

V: TRBV7-3
J: TRBJ1-1
size: NA
D: TRBD1
DNA: TGTGCCAGCAGCCCGGGTGGGCAGGGGGCGTCAGAAGCTTTCTTT
CDR3: CASSPGGQGASEAFF

V: TRBV7-9
J: TRBJ2-3
size: once
D: NA
DNA: TGTGCCAGCAGTTCGGTAATGGGGGCTAGCACAGATACGCAGTATTTT
CDR3: CASSSVMGASTDTQYF

V: TRBV6-6
J: TRBJ2-7
size: NA
D: TRBD1
DNA: TGTGCCAGCAGTCACAGGGGGCCCGCGATCTACGAGCAGTACTTC
CDR3: CASSHRGPAIYEQYF

V: TRBV5-6
J: TRBJ2-1
size: NA
D: TRBD2
DNA: TGTGCCAGCACCTCTTCTTGGGGACTACCCTTTTCCTCCTACAATGAGCAGTTCTTC
CDR3: CASTSSWGLPFSSYNEQFF

V: TRBV18
J: TRBJ2-5
size: few
D: TRBD1
DNA: TGTGCCAGCTCACCACCGTCGATGACAGGGGAAAAGACCCAGTACTTC
CDR3: CASSPPSMTGEKTQYF

V: TRBV30
J: TRBJ2-2
size: NA
D: TRBD1
DNA: TGTGCCTGGAGTAAGGGGAGACAGGGGGACACCGGGGAGCTGTTTTTT
CDR3: CAWSKGRQGDTGELFF

V: TRBV3-1/TRBV3-2
J: TRBJ2-1
size: NA
D: TRBD2
DNA: TGTGCCAGCAGCCCCCGACTAGCTCCTGATGAGCAGTTCTTC
CDR3: CASSPRLAPDEQFF

V: TRBV10-3
J: TRBJ2-2
size: NA
D: TRBD2
DNA: TGTGCCATCAGTGGGCTAGCGGGAGGGACCACCGGGGAGCTGTTTTTT
CDR3: CAISGLAGGTTGELFF

V: TRBV19
J: TRBJ1-2
size: NA
D: NA
DNA: TGTGCCAGTAATGATAGCGGGTTGGATGGCTACACCTTC
CDR3: CASNDSGLDGYTF

V: TRBV7-9
J: TRBJ1-2
size: NA
D: NA
DNA: TGTGCCAGCAGCTTAGACGCCCTTTCAGGGTCGAGTGGCTACACCTTC
CDR3: CASSLDALSGSSGYTF

V: TRBV6-5
J: TRBJ1-1
size: NA
D: TRBD1
DNA: TGTGCCAGCATGGGACAGGGGGCAGGAGATACTGAAGCTTTCTTT
CDR3: CASMGQGAGDTEAFF

V: TRBV6-2/TRBV6-3
J: TRBJ2-7
size: few
D: NA
DNA: TGTGCCAGCAGTTTAGAATACTCCTACGAGCAGTACTTC
CDR3: CASSLEYSYEQYF

V: TRBV18
J: TRBJ1-2
size: NA
D: TRBD1
DNA: TGTGCCAGCTCGCTCCTCCCTCCGGGACAGGGGGCAGGAGGCTACACCTTC
CDR3: CASSLLPPGQGAGGYTF

V: TRBV6-6
J: TRBJ1-5
size: few
D: TRBD1
DNA: TGTGCCAGCAGTCACCGGGACAGATATCAGCCCCAGCATTTT
CDR3: CASSHRDRYQPQHF

V: TRBV5-4
J: TRBJ1-1
size: NA
D: TRBD1
DNA: TGTGCCAGCAGCAGAGGACAGGGAACTGAAGCTTTCTTT
CDR3: CASSRGQGTEAFF

V: TRBV7-3
J: TRBJ1-1
size: NA
D: NA
DNA: TGTGCCAGCAGCCCCGAAGCGCGGAACACTGAAGCTTTCTTT
CDR3: CASSPEARNTEAFF

V: TRBV14
J: TRBJ2-3
size: few
D: NA
DNA: TGTGCCAGCAGCCAGTCCTCTATTCGGTATTTT
CDR3: CASSQSSIRYF

V: TRBV5-4
J: TRBJ1-1
size: NA
D: NA
DNA: TGTGCCAGCAGCACCGGACAGTATGAAGCTTTCTTT
CDR3: CASSTGQYEAFF

V: TRBV5-6
J: TRBJ1-5
size: NA
D: NA
DNA: TGTGCCAGCAGCTTGCAGGGTAGCAATCAGCCCCAGCATTTT
CDR3: CASSLQGSNQPQHF

V: TRBV5-6
J: TRBJ1-3
size: once
D: NA
DNA: TGTGCCAGCAGCTTGGAGGTCGGGGATCGCTCTGGAAACACCATATATTTT
CDR3: CASSLEVGDRSGNTIYF

V: TRBV7-3
J: TRBJ2-3
size: few
D: TRBD2
DNA: TGTGCCAGCAGCTTAACGAGCGGGGGACGCACAGATACGCAGTATTTT
CDR3: CASSLTSGGRTDTQYF

V: TRBV21-1
J: TRBJ1-2
size: few
D: NA
DNA: TGTGCCAGCAGCAAAGTTAGTCTGGAGGGAGAATGCTATGGCTACACCTTC
CDR3: CASSKVSLEGECYGYTF

V: TRBV2
J: TRBJ1-3
size: NA
D: TRBD1
DNA: TGTGCCAGCAGTGGCGGGACAGGTGGAGAAGGAAACACCATATATTTT
CDR3: CASSGGTGGEGNTIYF

V: TRBV7-3
J: TRBJ2-1
size: NA
D: NA
DNA: TGTGCCAGCAGCAACCGACAGAACAGGGTCAATGAGCAGTTCTTC
CDR3: CASSNRQNRVNEQFF

V: TRBV3-1/TRBV3-2
J: TRBJ2-1
size: NA
D: NA
DNA: TGTGCCAGCAGCCAAGAGGAAGCGGGTTGGGGCTCCTACAATGAGCAGTTCTTC
CDR3: CASSQEEAGWGSYNEQFF

V: TRBV20-1
J: TRBJ1-6
size: NA
D: TRBD1
DNA: TGCAGTGCTAGTCCTACAGGGGGCAATTCACCCCTCCACTTT
CDR3: CSASPTGGNSPLHF